The T cell receptor (beta chain) under discussion was sequenced for a study of blood T cell repertoires in COVID-19 (TCRdb year 2020). General notes on the study: The collaborator samples originated in the United States, Italy and Spain and spanned the acute and convalescent phases of COVID-19. The prospective study material was composed of cDNA or gDNA derived from T cells, B-cell-depleted T cells, or PBMCs. The dataset comprised deeply sampled blood TCRbeta repertoires from subjects exposed to, actively infected with, or recovered from COVID-19. The repertoires were made available in a free public database intended to serve as a resource for research on the immune response to SARS-CoV-2. Samples came from the ongoing ImmuneRACE study (first 160 participants) plus 1,254 subjects from 6 global collaborators. Sample metadata almost always included a de-identified subject ID, COVID-19 status, age in years and sex. HLA class I and class II types, where available, came from metadata supplied by the sample provider rather than from assay-based typing.

The CDR3 starts with the cysteine, ends with the phenylalanine, and has 16 residues. Here the CDR3 DNA is all that survives: 48 bases in frame from base 1. Via the germline V gene, CDR1 is KGHSH and CDR2 LQKENI. The trim is 5 bases for V and 0 bases for J, with a gap of 15 bases between the germline ends. Samples from volunteer blood donors who had recovered from COVID-19 were contributed by a second Seattle source. The collaborating institutions used their own protocols to collect whole blood in K2EDTA tubes. For TCRbeta analysis, collaborator samples were shipped as frozen whole blood, as isolated PBMCs, or as DNA extracted from either sample type. Study-wide conclusions, independent of this receptor: The amount of clinical and demographic metadata varied by source and participant and was provided uncurated.

Points on this clone: The antigen this receptor binds is unknown. Base qualities were left out, and no much larger clone turns up one base away.

TCRbeta CDR3 regions were amplified from genomic DNA by means of the immunoSEQ Assay, a bias-controlled multiplex PCR. The authors' pipeline ran thus. The number of nucleated cells in each sample was estimated from the amplification of reference gene primers within the assay. To quantify the absolute abundance of each unique TCRbeta CDR3 rearrangement, sequence reads were collapsed and filtered. For each sample, productive Simpson clonality was calculated by taking the square root of Simpson's diversity index across productive rearrangements. TCRdb retrieved this table from immuneACCESS and kept in-frame rearrangements only. Not all clones are present; in checked studies, unresolved V genes account for under half, and no reason is known for the remainder. Clone size and the V and J calls come from that table; the DNA yielded D and trimming. This sample lists about 170,000 clones; 70% to 90% were detected once. Less than 9% of the sample belongs to the ten largest clones.

This clonotype was sampled from a man aged 35 to 55 who had recovered from COVID-19. This receptor chain uses TRBV18 and TRBJ2-3; TRBD1 is a weak D gene call, 6 bases matching. The sequenced sample consisted of peripheral blood. The CDR3 reads as follows: CASSEDRDSSTDTQYF. The DNA reads TGTGCCAGCTCAGAGGACAGAGACTCTAGCACAGATACGCAGTATTTT. The full variable domain, completed from the reference TRBV18 and TRBJ2-3 proteins outside the CDR3, reads NAGVMQNPRHLVRRRGQEARLRCSPMKGHSHVYWYRQLPEEGLKFMVYLQKENIIDESGMPKERFSAEFPKEGPSILRIQQVVRGDSAAYFCASSEDRDSSTDTQYFGPGTRLTVL.